What follows describes a single T cell receptor beta chain. Its target is not known. TCRdb reprocessed the 5' RACE reads, with one entry per CDR3 protein and no DNA. This sample's table has 120,000 to 150,000 distinct CDR3 sequences. This sample was included in a study of T cells expressing NK-cell markers. On the study more broadly: HCMV seropositivity characterized seven of the eight sequenced donors, and seronegativity one. Overall study findings and caveats: Evidence did not settle whether expanded NKG2C+ T cell clones targeted HCMV.

The CDR3 loop spans 13 amino acids. CDR1 MGHDK and CDR2 SYGVNS come from the germline V gene. The sample consisted of blood T cells: a sorted CD56 or NKG2C T cell subset, CD4+ or CD8+ T cells, or bulk PBMC T cells (not recorded which). The chain recombines TRBV25-1 with TRBJ2-1; as DNA is missing, the TRBD1 call by TCRdb cannot be tested. The TCR sequence derives from a man aged 18 to 30 in good health. The CDR3 reads CASSVQEFNEQFF.